This TCR beta chain was retrieved from a study of regulatory T cells in long-lasting Graves disease. Trimming removed 3 bases at V and 0 bases at J, with 8 bases between. This CDR3 has 15 residues. Germline V gene lookup returns CDR1 LNHDA and CDR2 SQIVND (reference sequence). Notes on the study in general: Owing to a sample size that was small, accuracy may have been reduced.

Time point indicated: newly diagnosed GD, antithyroid drugs for less than 3 months. The TCR library used RNA extracted from PBMCs. Of note for this clonotype: Its antigen remains unidentified.

Assembly of TCR beta libraries relied on iRepertoire HTBI primers together with Arm-PCR of CDR3 regions. TCRdb processed the multiplex PCR reads anew with MiXCR; each CDR3 protein has one entry. The table has about 470,000 distinct CDR3 sequences, about 16% seen once. This sample was also put to use in a study of T cells in Graves' hyperthyroidism and ophthalmopathy.

This sequence joins TRBV19 and TRBJ2-2, with D hard to call. The source was peripheral blood mononuclear cells (PBMCs), collected at new diagnosis, from a patient treated with antithyroid drugs. This TCR was sampled from a woman in her 30s with Graves disease. The DNA for the CDR3 is TGTGCCAGTAGTATGCGGCAGTCGAACACCGGGGAGCTGTTTTTT. It yields the protein CASSMRQSNTGELFF.